These 5 T cell receptor beta chains originate from one sample sequenced in a study of blood T cell repertoires in COVID-19 (dated by TCRdb to the early 2020s). Library generation was performed with the immunoSEQ multiplex PCR assay. TCRdb took this table from immuneACCESS and kept in-frame rearrangements with V and J called. Such tables lack part of the clones; where checked against another copy, unresolved V genes explain under half of the gap, and the rest is unexplained. The sample table records 45,000 to 60,000 clones; 82% of these occur just once. The ten largest clones take up 13% to 15% of the sample. Sequencing input: peripheral blood. These receptors were taken from a human donor with acute or convalescent COVID-19. The donor label of this sample is uncertain.

The V call is TRBV27, the J call TRBJ2-1; 8 nucleotides match TRBD1. After removal of 2 bases from V and 9 bases from J, the junction contained 6 bases not matched to a gene. Germline V gene lookup returns CDR1 MNHEY and CDR2 SMNVEV (reference sequence). The CDR3 has 14 residues. The CDR3 DNA sequence: TGTGCCAGCAGTTTAGCCAGGGGGCGGAGTGAGCAGTTCTTC. Amino acid sequence: CASSLARGRSEQFF.

The rearrangement links TRBV10-3 to TRBJ1-2; D gene unclear. Germline values: CDR1 ENHRY, CDR2 SYGVKD. V lost 2 bases to trimming and J lost 1 base, with 11 bases between them. The CDR3 totals 15 residues. The CDR3 spells CAISEGGPLNYGYTF. Here the CDR3 DNA reads TGTGCCATCAGTGAGGGCGGCCCTCTTAACTATGGCTACACCTTC.

The rearrangement joins TRBV7-2 to TRBJ1-1; a weak D match, TRBD1 (5 bases). V dropped 7 bases and J dropped 1 base, with 13 bases sitting between them. The CDR3 spans 14 residues. Germline-derived CDR1 and CDR2 are SGHTA and FQGNSA. The CDR3 spells CASNRPPWNTEAFF. The CDR3 DNA reads as TGTGCCAGCAACAGGCCCCCATGGAACACTGAAGCTTTCTTT.

The genes are TRBV7-2 and TRBJ1-1; D is uncertain. The germline V gene has CDR1 SGHTA and CDR2 FQGNSA. Trimming stripped 4 bases from V and 1 base from J, with 16 bases between. The CDR3 runs 16 residues. The CDR3 DNA reads TGTGCCAGCAGCTGGACTCAATTGGTGTCGAACACTGAAGCTTTCTTT. As protein: CASSWTQLVSNTEAFF.

The chain carries TRBV19 and TRBJ2-7, with 8 bases fitting TRBD1. In germline, CDR1 is LNHDA, CDR2 SQIVND (reference sequence). Losses at the gene ends were 5 bases for V and 5 bases for J; bases not matched to a gene: 8. The CDR3 covers 14 residues. The chain's CDR3 is CASSPTGAGHEQYF. For the CDR3, the DNA is TGTGCCAGTAGTCCGACAGGGGCCGGGCACGAGCAGTACTTC.